This T cell receptor (beta chain) originates from a study of T-cell reconstitution after alpha-beta-depleted transplantation in children. The table lists this clonotype with a few counts. Its antigen is undetermined. TCRbeta library construction was performed incorporating unique molecular identifiers. TCRdb recomputed calls from the PCR reads with MiXCR, one row per CDR3 protein. The table shows about 980,000 distinct CDR3 sequences, with 25% to 35% occurring only once. Study findings and constraints: When one year had passed after transplant, most T-cell counts and diversity came from newly produced T cells. Where some patients showed high TCRbeta diversity at day 60, it came from recipient T cells and thymic progenitors that had survived. At around two months after transplant, the alpha-beta T cells were reportedly derived from several hundred expanded clones that came from non-depleted graft cells.

CDR1 is SQVTM, CDR2 ANQGSEA, per germline. The CDR3 is 14 residues long. V is TRBV29-1 and J is TRBJ2-1; 7 nucleotides match TRBD2. The receptor was derived from a boy younger than two who had a stem cell transplant for SCID, so the T cells may come from the graft donor. This specimen was PBMCs, mostly from graft donor cells, taken 360 days after TCRalphabeta/CD19-depleted stem cell transplant. In nucleotides, the CDR3 is TGCAGTGCTCTTGGGGGGGACGCCTACAATGAGCAGTTCTTC. It specifies CSALGGDAYNEQFF.